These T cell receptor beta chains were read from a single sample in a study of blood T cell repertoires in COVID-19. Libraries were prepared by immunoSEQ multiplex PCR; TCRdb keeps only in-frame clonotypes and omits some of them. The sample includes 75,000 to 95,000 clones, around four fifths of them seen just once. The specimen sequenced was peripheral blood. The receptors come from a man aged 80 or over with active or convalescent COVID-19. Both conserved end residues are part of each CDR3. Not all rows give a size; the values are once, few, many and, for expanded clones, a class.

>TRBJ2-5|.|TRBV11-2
CASSPGLIETQYF
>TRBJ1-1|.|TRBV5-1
CASSLGDSYTEAFF
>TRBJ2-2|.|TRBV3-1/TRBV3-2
CASSQEALGELFF
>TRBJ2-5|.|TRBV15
CATSGGLAGGLETQYF
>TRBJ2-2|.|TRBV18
CASSPPSVPTGELFF
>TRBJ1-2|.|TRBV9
CASSGQTQGWYGYTF
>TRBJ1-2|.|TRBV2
CASSVEGKGVYGYTF
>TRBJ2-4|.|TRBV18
CASSPPRGKNIQYF
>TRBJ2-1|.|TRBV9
CASSAKTGILYNEQFF
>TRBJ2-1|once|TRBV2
CASSGTGGLYNEQFF
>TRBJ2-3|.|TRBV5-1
CASSLDGRGDTQYF
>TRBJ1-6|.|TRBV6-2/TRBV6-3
CASSRGTGESPLHF
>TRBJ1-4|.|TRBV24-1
CATSPSGPATNEKLFF
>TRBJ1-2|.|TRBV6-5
CASSNRQRYYGYTF
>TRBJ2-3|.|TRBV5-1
CASTLEMAGTQYF
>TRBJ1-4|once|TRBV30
CAWRGEGNEKLFF
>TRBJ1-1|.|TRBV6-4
CASRETGTGEAEAFF
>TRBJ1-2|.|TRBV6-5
CASSYSGAGGYTF
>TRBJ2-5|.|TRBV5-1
CASSFAAGDRETQYF
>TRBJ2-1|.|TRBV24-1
CATSGSGGGYNEQFF
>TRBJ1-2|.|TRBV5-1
CASSFPGQGDYGYTF
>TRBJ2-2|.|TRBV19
CASRDRGIGELFF
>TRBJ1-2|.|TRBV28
CASSPGGIRSYTF
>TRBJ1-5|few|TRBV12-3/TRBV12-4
CATSGGGNQPQHF
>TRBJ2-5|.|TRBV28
CASSSGLAETQYF
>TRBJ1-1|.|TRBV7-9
CASSPRDFELVRFF
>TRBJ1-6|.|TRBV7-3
CASSLTGESPLHF
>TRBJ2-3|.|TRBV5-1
CASSAQGAGSTDTQYF
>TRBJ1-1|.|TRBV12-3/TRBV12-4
CASVRVTEAFF
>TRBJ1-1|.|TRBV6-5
CASSNRGDTEAFF
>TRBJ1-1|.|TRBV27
CASSPGQGRVTEAFF
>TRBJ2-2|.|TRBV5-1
CASSGGAGTGELFF
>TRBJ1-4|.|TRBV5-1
CASSLLGQSNEKLFF
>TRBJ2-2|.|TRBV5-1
CASSLAASGSASGELFF
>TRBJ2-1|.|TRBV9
CASRAVTGEGEYNEQFF
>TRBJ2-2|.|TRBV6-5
CAMGLAGNTGELFF
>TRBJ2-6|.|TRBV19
CASKLRENQRITRGSGANVLTF
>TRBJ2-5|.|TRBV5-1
CASSLAGSRETQYF